The present TCR beta chain was sequenced within a study of CD8+CD57+ T cells in acquired aplastic anemia (dated by TCRdb to the late 2010s). Study-wide context: On average, sorted CD4+ and CD8+ cells yielded around 3.1 ug of extracted DNA, with a range of 0.2 to 27.4 ug. CD8+CD57+ expansion was defined as a frequency above the mean frequency observed in healthy subjects.

In regard to this clonotype: Its binding antigen is unknown. No quality values exist for individual bases; no much larger clone is one base distant.

Flow cytometry had shown CD8+CD57+ cell expansion in the patients selected for sequencing. All patients had severe acquired aplastic anemia diagnosed by International Study of Aplastic Anemia and Agranulocytosis and Camitta criteria. Patients had received no therapy at the time of blood sampling. In the study, sorted CD4+ and CD8+ blood T cells from patients with severe aplastic anemia and from healthy subjects underwent deep sequencing of TCR repertoires. Patients were enrolled under clinicaltrials.gov protocols 00001620, 01623167, 00001397, 00071045, 00081523 and 00961064 in the USA. Ficoll-Paque density gradient centrifugation was used to isolate peripheral blood mononuclear cells. CD4+ and CD8+ T cells were sorted by FACS or magnetic beads before DNA extraction. Summary of the overall study and its limitations: Roughly 31 CD8+ CDR3 sequences were shared between patients and controls but appeared highly expressed in patients and within their immunodominant clones. Patients and healthy controls showed no significant difference in CD8+ Simpson's diversity (P=0.060).

Genomic DNA was used as template for profiling of TCR beta VDJ combinations and CDR3 sequences. An Illumina HiSeq 2000 was the platform used for TCR repertoire sequencing. The paper's data handling went like this. TRBV/TRBJ rearrangement plots, CDR3 size and DJ length profiles, and Simpson's diversity index were used to evaluate the repertoires. The immunodominant clone was defined as the most abundant DNA sequence in deep sequencing data. CDR3 amino acid sequences were screened for sharing across subjects and were compared with published repertoires and the VDJdb database. TCRdb itself trimmed the public reads at Q25 with fastp, ran MiXCR and retained productive beta chains. Entries that share a CDR3 protein sequence are merged under the most common genes and DNA. The V and J calls shown here were made by TCRdb, not taken from the authors' results. The sample records approximately 250,000 distinct CDR3 sequences, roughly 80% of which are singletons. Together, the top ten hold 35% to 50% of the sample.

The CDR3 holds 14 amino acids from the cysteine to the phenylalanine. Of all the DNA, just the CDR3 is kept, 42 bases in frame from base 1. The V and J ends are trimmed by 4 bases and 4 bases, leaving 13 bases between them. The CDR1 and CDR2 encoded by the germline V gene are SGHAT and FQNNGV. The rearranged segments are TRBV11-2 and TRBJ2-5; the D gene is possibly TRBD1 or TRBD2, each agreeing over 5 bases. The receptor comes from a human donor with aplastic anemia. The specimen sequenced was sorted CD4+, CD8+, or CD8+CD57+ T cells (not recorded which) from PBMCs. CDR3 region: CASSYSGTRETQYF. The DNA sequence is TGTGCCAGCAGCTATTCCGGGACCCGAGAGACCCAGTACTTC.